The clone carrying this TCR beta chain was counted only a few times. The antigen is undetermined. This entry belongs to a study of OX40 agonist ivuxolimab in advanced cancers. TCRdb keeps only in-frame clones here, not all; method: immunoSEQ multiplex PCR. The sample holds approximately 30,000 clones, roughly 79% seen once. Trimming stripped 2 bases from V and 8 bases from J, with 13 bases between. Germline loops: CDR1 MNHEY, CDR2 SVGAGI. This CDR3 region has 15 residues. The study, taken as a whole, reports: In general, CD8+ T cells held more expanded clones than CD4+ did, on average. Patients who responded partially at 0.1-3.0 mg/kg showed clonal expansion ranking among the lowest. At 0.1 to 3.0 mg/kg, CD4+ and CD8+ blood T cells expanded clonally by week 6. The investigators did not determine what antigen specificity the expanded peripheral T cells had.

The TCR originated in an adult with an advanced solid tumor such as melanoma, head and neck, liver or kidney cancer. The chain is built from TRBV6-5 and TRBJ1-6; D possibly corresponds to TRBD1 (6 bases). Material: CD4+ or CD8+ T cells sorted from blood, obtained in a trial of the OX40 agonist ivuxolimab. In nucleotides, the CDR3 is TGTGCCAGCAGTTACGCTCCCGCAGGGGATTCACCCCTCCACTTT. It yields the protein CASSYAPAGDSPLHF.